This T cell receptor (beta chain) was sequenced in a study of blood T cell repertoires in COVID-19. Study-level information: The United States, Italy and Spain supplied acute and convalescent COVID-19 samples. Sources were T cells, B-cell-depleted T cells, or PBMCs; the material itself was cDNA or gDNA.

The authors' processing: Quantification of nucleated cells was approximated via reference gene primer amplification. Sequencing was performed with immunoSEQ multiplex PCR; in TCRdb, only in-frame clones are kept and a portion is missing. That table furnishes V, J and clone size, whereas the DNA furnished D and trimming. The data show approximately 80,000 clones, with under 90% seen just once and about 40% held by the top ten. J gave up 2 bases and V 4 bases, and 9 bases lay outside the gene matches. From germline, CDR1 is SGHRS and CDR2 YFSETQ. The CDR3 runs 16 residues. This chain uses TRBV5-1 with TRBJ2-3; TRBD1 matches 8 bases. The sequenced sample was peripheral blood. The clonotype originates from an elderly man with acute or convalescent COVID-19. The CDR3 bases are TGCGCCAGCAGCCCGGGACAGGCAACGCACACAGATACGCAGTATTTT. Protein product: CASSPGQATHTDTQYF.